These T cell receptor beta chains were read from a single sample in a study of blood T cell repertoires in COVID-19. Produced via immunoSEQ multiplex PCR; TCRdb's table is partial and in-frame only. The data hold some 190,000 clones, with 80% observed a single time. The source material was peripheral blood. The receptors derive from a man between 60 and 75 years old with acute or convalescent COVID-19. The CDR3 runs from the conserved cysteine through the conserved F or W. Fields, in order: D gene, V gene, J gene, clone size, CDR3 protein, CDR3 DNA. D genes are given only for firm matches. Clone size is shown for a subset of rows, as once, few, many or a class of expanded clone.

NA,TRBV19,TRBJ1-5,NA,CASSIGEFSNQPQHF,TGTGCCAGTAGTATCGGAGAATTCAGCAATCAGCCCCAGCATTTT
NA,TRBV7-3,TRBJ2-1,NA,CASSRGESEQFF,TGTGCCAGCAGCCGCGGAGAGAGTGAGCAGTTCTTC
NA,TRBV6-6,TRBJ1-5,few,CASSLGRRRGQPQHF,TGTGCCAGCAGCCTGGGGCGCAGGCGAGGTCAGCCCCAGCATTTT
NA,TRBV15,TRBJ1-6,few,CATSRDRGDNSPLHF,TGTGCCACCAGCAGAGACAGGGGCGATAATTCACCCCTCCACTTT
TRBD2,TRBV2,TRBJ2-5,NA,CASSDGTSGAEETQYF,TGTGCCAGCAGTGATGGGACTAGCGGGGCAGAAGAGACCCAGTACTTC
TRBD1,TRBV7-2,TRBJ1-5,once,CASSFGGQYSNQPQHF,TGTGCCAGCAGCTTTGGGGGACAGTATAGCAATCAGCCCCAGCATTTT
TRBD2,TRBV30,TRBJ2-7,NA,CARGSGSYEQYF,TGTGCCCGGGGTAGCGGGAGCTACGAGCAGTACTTC
TRBD2,TRBV5-1,TRBJ2-5,NA,CASSQAGTSETQYF,TGCGCCAGCAGCCAGGCCGGGACTAGCGAGACCCAGTACTTC
TRBD1,TRBV7-3,TRBJ1-2,NA,CASSLNRGDGYTF,TGTGCCAGCAGCTTAAACAGGGGCGATGGCTACACCTTC
NA,TRBV19,TRBJ2-1,NA,CASRRAGPSYGEQFF,TGTGCCAGTAGGCGCGCGGGGCCTAGTTACGGTGAGCAGTTCTTC
TRBD1,TRBV3-1/TRBV3-2,TRBJ1-6,NA,CASSHTGGEAPLHF,TGTGCCAGCAGCCACACAGGGGGCGAGGCCCCCCTCCACTTT
NA,TRBV19,TRBJ1-3,few,CASSSTRTLGNTIYF,TGTGCCAGTAGTTCGACCAGGACACTTGGAAACACCATATATTTT
TRBD2,TRBV9,TRBJ2-7,NA,CASSLGTSGVQYEQYF,TGTGCCAGCAGCCTGGGGACTAGCGGGGTCCAGTACGAGCAGTACTTC
TRBD1,TRBV4-1,TRBJ2-7,few,CASSPGQGAGYEQYF,TGCGCCAGCAGCCCCGGACAGGGGGCGGGCTACGAGCAGTACTTC
NA,TRBV7-2,TRBJ1-4,NA,CASSSNLGQGPEKLFF,TGTGCCAGCAGTTCAAACTTAGGCCAGGGCCCTGAAAAACTGTTTTTT
TRBD2,TRBV7-9,TRBJ2-1,NA,CASSLVGGRASYNEQFF,TGTGCCAGCAGCTTAGTGGGCGGGAGAGCCTCCTACAATGAGCAGTTCTTC
TRBD1,TRBV5-1,TRBJ1-1,NA,CASRRDRVRTEAFF,TGCGCCAGCAGGCGGGACAGGGTAAGAACTGAAGCTTTCTTT
NA,TRBV24-1,TRBJ1-5,NA,CATSDFRGGQPQHF,TGTGCCACCAGTGATTTTAGGGGCGGACAGCCCCAGCATTTT
NA,TRBV4-3,TRBJ1-5,NA,CASSQDPYQPQHF,TGCGCCAGCAGCCAAGACCCGTATCAGCCCCAGCATTTT
NA,TRBV5-1,TRBJ2-4,NA,CASSLGASGAKNIQYF,TGCGCCAGCAGCTTGGGGGCCAGTGGGGCCAAAAACATTCAGTACTTC
TRBD2,TRBV5-1,TRBJ2-7,NA,CASSLVVTSGSYEQYF,TGCGCCAGCAGCTTGGTCGTGACTAGCGGCTCCTACGAGCAGTACTTC
TRBD1,TRBV4-3,TRBJ1-2,NA,CASSQVKGQVYGYTF,TGCGCCAGCAGCCAAGTAAAGGGACAGGTCTATGGCTACACCTTC
NA,TRBV20-1,TRBJ2-5,NA,CSAETRETQYF,TGCAGTGCGGAAACCAGGGAGACCCAGTACTTC
TRBD2,TRBV30,TRBJ2-1,NA,CAWRGTSGFSYNEQFF,TGTGCCTGGAGAGGGACTAGCGGGTTTTCCTACAATGAGCAGTTCTTC
NA,TRBV5-1,TRBJ1-1,NA,CASSTQGTNTEAFF,TGCGCCAGCAGCACGCAGGGGACCAACACTGAAGCTTTCTTT
TRBD1,TRBV3-1/TRBV3-2,TRBJ1-5,NA,CASSQDRGYQPQHF,TGTGCCAGCAGCCAAGACAGGGGGTATCAGCCCCAGCATTTT
NA,TRBV7-9,TRBJ1-3,NA,CASSSRWQAYSGNTIYF,TGTGCCAGCAGCTCCCGATGGCAGGCTTACTCTGGAAACACCATATATTTT
NA,TRBV28,TRBJ1-1,NA,CASSWAQGSLWNTEAFF,TGTGCCAGCAGTTGGGCTCAGGGGAGTTTGTGGAACACTGAAGCTTTCTTT
TRBD2,TRBV12-5,TRBJ2-5,NA,CASGSPASGRAVETQYF,TGTGCTAGTGGTTCCCCCGCAAGCGGGAGGGCCGTAGAGACCCAGTACTTC
TRBD1,TRBV4-2,TRBJ1-6,NA,CATSLGAGGESPLHF,TGTGCGACCAGCCTGGGGGCAGGGGGCGAATCACCCCTCCACTTT
NA,TRBV27,TRBJ1-1,NA,CASSLRVRNTEAFF,TGTGCCAGCAGTTTACGGGTTCGGAACACTGAAGCTTTCTTT
NA,TRBV5-1,TRBJ1-1,NA,CASSPGDTNTEAFF,TGCGCCAGCAGCCCGGGAGATACGAACACTGAAGCTTTCTTT
NA,TRBV19,TRBJ1-6,few,CASSTTLTGSPLHF,TGTGCCAGTAGTACCACGTTAACAGGTTCACCCCTCCACTTT
TRBD1,TRBV5-5,TRBJ1-5,NA,CASSWTGGSQPQHF,TGTGCCAGCAGCTGGACAGGGGGAAGTCAGCCCCAGCATTTT
TRBD2,TRBV2,TRBJ2-4,NA,CASSLAGAGNIQYF,TGTGCCAGCAGCCTAGCGGGAGCGGGGAACATTCAGTACTTC
NA,TRBV6-5,TRBJ1-5,once,CASSYSGVGSNQPQHF,TGTGCCAGCAGTTACTCAGGGGTTGGCAGCAATCAGCCCCAGCATTTT
TRBD2,TRBV7-9,TRBJ2-1,NA,CASSLRDSRGDEQFF,TGTGCCAGCAGCTTAAGGGATTCCCGGGGGGATGAGCAGTTCTTC
TRBD2,TRBV9,TRBJ2-1,NA,CASSATGTSRNEQFF,TGTGCCAGCAGCGCGACCGGGACTAGTCGCAATGAGCAGTTCTTC
NA,TRBV24-1,TRBJ2-2,NA,CATSDSDYGELFF,TGTGCCACCAGTGATTCAGACTACGGGGAGCTGTTTTTT
TRBD2,TRBV4-2,TRBJ2-3,NA,CASSQEPSGSTDTQYF,TGTGCCAGCAGCCAAGAGCCTAGCGGGAGCACAGATACGCAGTATTTT
NA,TRBV20-1,TRBJ2-1,NA,CSASRTGFSYNEQFF,TGCAGTGCTAGTCGGACGGGATTCTCCTACAATGAGCAGTTCTTC
TRBD2,TRBV24-1,TRBJ2-1,NA,CAISGRENEQFF,TGTGCCATCAGCGGGAGAGAAAATGAGCAGTTCTTC
NA,TRBV12-3/TRBV12-4,TRBJ1-4,once,CASNIATNEKLFF,TGTGCCAGCAACATTGCAACTAATGAAAAACTGTTTTTT
NA,TRBV4-2,TRBJ1-1,NA,CASSQDVRDNTEAFF,TGTGCCAGCAGCCAAGATGTCAGGGATAACACTGAAGCTTTCTTT
TRBD2,TRBV7-9,TRBJ2-1,NA,CASSSGGPSSYNEQFF,TGTGCCAGCTCGAGCGGGGGCCCGAGCTCCTACAATGAGCAGTTCTTC
NA,TRBV2,TRBJ2-4,NA,CASILAKNIQYF,TGTGCCAGTATACTAGCCAAAAACATTCAGTACTTC
NA,TRBV7-8,TRBJ1-5,NA,CASQGGRSVPGIPYSNQPQHF,TGTGCCAGCCAAGGGGGACGCTCCGTCCCTGGGATTCCGTATAGCAATCAGCCCCAGCATTTT
NA,TRBV19,TRBJ1-5,NA,CASNTGFSNQPQHF,TGTGCCAGTAACACAGGGTTTAGCAATCAGCCCCAGCATTTT
TRBD1,TRBV6-4,TRBJ2-6,NA,CASSDWTGTGNSGANVLTF,TGTGCCAGCAGTGACTGGACCGGGACAGGGAACTCTGGGGCCAACGTCCTGACTTTC
TRBD1,TRBV29-1,TRBJ1-2,few,CSVEDPTGGYGYTF,TGCAGCGTTGAAGATCCGACAGGGGGGTATGGCTACACCTTC
TRBD1,TRBV6-6,TRBJ1-2,NA,CASSREPPRRGRGYGYTF,TGTGCCAGCAGTCGAGAACCGCCTCGCAGGGGGCGAGGATATGGCTACACCTTC
TRBD1,TRBV24-1,TRBJ1-2,NA,CATSDTGTDYGYTF,TGTGCCACCAGTGACACCGGGACAGACTATGGCTACACCTTC
TRBD2,TRBV10-3,TRBJ2-1,NA,CAIRSTGLAGNEQFF,TGTGCCATCAGAAGTACTGGACTAGCGGGCAATGAGCAGTTCTTC
NA,TRBV3-1/TRBV3-2,TRBJ1-2,NA,CASSQEDRGGYTF,TGTGCCAGCAGCCAAGAGGATCGGGGTGGCTACACCTTC